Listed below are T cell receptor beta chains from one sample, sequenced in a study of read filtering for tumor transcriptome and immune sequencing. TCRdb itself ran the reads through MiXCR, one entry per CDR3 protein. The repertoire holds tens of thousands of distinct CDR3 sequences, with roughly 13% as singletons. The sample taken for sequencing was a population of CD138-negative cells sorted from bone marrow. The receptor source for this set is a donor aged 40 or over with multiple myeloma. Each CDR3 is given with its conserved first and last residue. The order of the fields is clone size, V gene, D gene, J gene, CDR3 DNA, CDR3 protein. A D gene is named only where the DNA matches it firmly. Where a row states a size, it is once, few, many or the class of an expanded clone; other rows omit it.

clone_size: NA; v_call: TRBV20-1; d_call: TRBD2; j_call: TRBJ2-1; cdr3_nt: TGCAGTGCCCCCCGACTAGCGGGACTCTCCTACAATGAGCAGTTCTTC; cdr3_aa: CSAPRLAGLSYNEQFF
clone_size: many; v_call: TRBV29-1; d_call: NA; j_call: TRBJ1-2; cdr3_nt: TGCAGCGGTACAGTTAACTATGGCTACACCTTC; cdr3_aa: CSGTVNYGYTF
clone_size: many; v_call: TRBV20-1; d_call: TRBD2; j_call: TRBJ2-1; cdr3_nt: TGCAGTGCTAGTAAGAGCGGGAGAGGGTACAATGAGCAGTTCTTC; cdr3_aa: CSASKSGRGYNEQFF
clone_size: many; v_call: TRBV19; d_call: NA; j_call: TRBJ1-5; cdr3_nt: TGTGCCAGTAGTAGCCGGGTCCGCAATCAGCCCCAGCATTTT; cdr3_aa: CASSSRVRNQPQHF
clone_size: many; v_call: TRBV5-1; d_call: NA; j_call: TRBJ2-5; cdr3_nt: TGCGCCAGCGGGTTTAGGGGGGCCCGTGAAGAGACCCAGTACTTC; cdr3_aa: CASGFRGAREETQYF
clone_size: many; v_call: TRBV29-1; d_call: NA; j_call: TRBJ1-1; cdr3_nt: TGCAGCGGTGTGAACACTGAAGCTTTCTTT; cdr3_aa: CSGVNTEAFF
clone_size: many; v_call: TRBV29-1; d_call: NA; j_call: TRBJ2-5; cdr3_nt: TGCAGCGTTGCTCCTCAGGGGTGGAGTGGAGAGACCCAGTACTTC; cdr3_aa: CSVAPQGWSGETQYF
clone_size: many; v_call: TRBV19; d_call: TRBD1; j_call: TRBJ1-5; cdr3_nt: TGTGCCAGTAGTAAAAGACAGGGGCGGGATGGTCAGCCCCAGCATTTT; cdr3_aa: CASSKRQGRDGQPQHF
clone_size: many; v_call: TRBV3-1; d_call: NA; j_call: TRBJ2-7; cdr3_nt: TGTGCCAGCAGCCCAAGCGGCTCCTACGAGCAGTACTTC; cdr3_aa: CASSPSGSYEQYF
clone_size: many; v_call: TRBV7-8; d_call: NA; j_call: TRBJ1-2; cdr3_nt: TGTGCCAGCAGCTTGGAGTGGGGGGACCGTAACTATGGCTACACCTTC; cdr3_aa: CASSLEWGDRNYGYTF
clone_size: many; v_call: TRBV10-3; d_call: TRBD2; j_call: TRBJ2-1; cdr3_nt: TGTGCCATCAGGGAGACTAGCGGGAGGAACAGTGAGCAGTTCTTC; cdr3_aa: CAIRETSGRNSEQFF
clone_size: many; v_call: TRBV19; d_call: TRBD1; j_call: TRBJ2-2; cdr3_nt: TGTGCCAGTAGTATAGGACAGGGTTTCACCGGGGAGCTGTTTTTT; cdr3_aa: CASSIGQGFTGELFF
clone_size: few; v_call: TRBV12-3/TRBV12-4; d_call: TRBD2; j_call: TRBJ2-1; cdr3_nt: TGTGCCGGCAGCCCGGGACTAGCGGCTCCTGAGCAGTTCTTC; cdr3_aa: CAGSPGLAAPEQFF
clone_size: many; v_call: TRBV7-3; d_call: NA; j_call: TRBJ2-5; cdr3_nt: TGTGCCAGCAGCCCCCCCAGCGGGACCCAGTACTTC; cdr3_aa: CASSPPSGTQYF
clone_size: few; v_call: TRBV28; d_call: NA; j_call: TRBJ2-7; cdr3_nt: TGTGCCAGCAGCGGGTCTTGGGTGCAGTACTTC; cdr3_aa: CASSGSWVQYF
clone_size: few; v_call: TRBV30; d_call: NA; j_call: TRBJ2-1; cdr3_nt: TGTGCCTGGGTGACTAGTCTAAGGGGTGAGCAGTTCTTC; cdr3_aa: CAWVTSLRGEQFF
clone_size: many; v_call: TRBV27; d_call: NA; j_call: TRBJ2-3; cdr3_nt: TGTGCCAGCAGGAGGGCGGTCACAGATACGCAGTATTTT; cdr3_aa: CASRRAVTDTQYF
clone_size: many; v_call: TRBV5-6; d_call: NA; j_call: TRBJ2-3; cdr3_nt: TGTGCCAGCAGCCACGAAAGGGTATGGACAGATACGCAGTATTTT; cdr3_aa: CASSHERVWTDTQYF
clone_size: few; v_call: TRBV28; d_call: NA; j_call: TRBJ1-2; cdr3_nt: TGTGCCAGCAGTAGGGGTAACAGGAATGGCTACACCTTC; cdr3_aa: CASSRGNRNGYTF
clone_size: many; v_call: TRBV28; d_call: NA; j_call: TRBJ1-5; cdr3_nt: TGTGCCAGCAGTTCCGGTGGGGGGTATCAGCCCCAGCATTTT; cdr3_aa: CASSSGGGYQPQHF
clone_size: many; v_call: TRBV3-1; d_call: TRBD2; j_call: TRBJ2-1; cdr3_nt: TGTGCCAGCAGCCCCCTAGCGGGAAGCTACAATGAGCAGTTCTTC; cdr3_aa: CASSPLAGSYNEQFF
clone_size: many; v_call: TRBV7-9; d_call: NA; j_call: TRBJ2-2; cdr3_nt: TGTGCCAGCAGGGTACAGGAGAACACCGGGGAGCTGTTTTTT; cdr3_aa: CASRVQENTGELFF
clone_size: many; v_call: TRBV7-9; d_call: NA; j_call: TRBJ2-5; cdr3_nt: TGTGCCAGCAGTAATCCGGCAGACACCCAAGAGACCCAGTACTTC; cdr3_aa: CASSNPADTQETQYF
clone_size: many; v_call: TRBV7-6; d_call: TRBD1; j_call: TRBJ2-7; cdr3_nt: TGTGCCAGCAGCGCCGGGACAGGGCGTTACGAGCAGTACTTC; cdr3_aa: CASSAGTGRYEQYF
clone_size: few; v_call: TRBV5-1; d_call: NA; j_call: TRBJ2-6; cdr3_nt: TGCGCCAGCAGCACATCTGGGGCCAACGTCCTGACTTTC; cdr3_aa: CASSTSGANVLTF
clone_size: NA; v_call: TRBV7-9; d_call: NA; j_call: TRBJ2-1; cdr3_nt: TGTGCCAGCAGCTTAATCGTCGGGAATGCTGAGTTCTTC; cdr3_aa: CASSLIVGNAEFF
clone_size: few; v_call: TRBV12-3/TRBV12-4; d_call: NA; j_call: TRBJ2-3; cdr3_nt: TGTGCCAGCAGTGCTAGCACAGATACGCAGTATTTT; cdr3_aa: CASSASTDTQYF
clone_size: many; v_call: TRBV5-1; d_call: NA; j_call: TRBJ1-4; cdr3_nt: TGCGCCAGCGCCGGGACGGGTGTACATGAAAAACTGTTTTTT; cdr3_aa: CASAGTGVHEKLFF
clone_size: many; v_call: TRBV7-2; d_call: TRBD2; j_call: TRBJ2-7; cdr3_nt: TGTGCCAGCAGCTTAGTACCGGGAGGGCCCAACGAGCAGTACTTC; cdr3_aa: CASSLVPGGPNEQYF
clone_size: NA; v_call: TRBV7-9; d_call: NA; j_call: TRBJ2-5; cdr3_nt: TGTACCAGCAGAACCGCCCGTCAAGAGACCCAGTACTTC; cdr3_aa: CTSRTARQETQYF
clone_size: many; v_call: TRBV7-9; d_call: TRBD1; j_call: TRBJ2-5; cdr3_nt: TGTGCCAGCAGCTCCCGACAGGGTCAAGAGACCCAGTACTTC; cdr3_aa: CASSSRQGQETQYF
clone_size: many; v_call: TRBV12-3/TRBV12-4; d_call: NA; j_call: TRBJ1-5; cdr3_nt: TGTGCCAGCAGTTCTCAAGATAGCAATCAGCCCCAGCATTTT; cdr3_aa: CASSSQDSNQPQHF
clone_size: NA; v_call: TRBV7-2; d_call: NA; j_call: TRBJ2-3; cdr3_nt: TGTGCCAGCTGCCATCTGGGGCCAGATACGCAGTATTTT; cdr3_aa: CASCHLGPDTQYF
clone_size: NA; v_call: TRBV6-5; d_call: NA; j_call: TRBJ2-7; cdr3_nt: TGTGCCAGCAGGGGGGGGCATTGGGAGCAGTACTTC; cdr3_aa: CASRGGHWEQYF
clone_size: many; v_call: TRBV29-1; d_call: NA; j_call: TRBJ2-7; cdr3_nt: TGCAGCGCCGCCGCGAGGGTGGGCTACGAGCAGTACTTC; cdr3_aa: CSAAARVGYEQYF
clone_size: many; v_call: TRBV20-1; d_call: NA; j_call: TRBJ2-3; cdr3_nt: TGCAGTGCTACCCGGATTCGGGCAGATACGCAGTATTTT; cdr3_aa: CSATRIRADTQYF
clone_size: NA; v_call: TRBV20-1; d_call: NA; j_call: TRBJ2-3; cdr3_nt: TGCAGTGCTTTAAACTATACGCAGTATTTT; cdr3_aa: CSALNYTQYF
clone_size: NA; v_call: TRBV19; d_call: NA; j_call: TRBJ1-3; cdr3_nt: TGTGCCAGTAGCCCGGGTGGCAACACCATATATTTT; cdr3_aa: CASSPGGNTIYF
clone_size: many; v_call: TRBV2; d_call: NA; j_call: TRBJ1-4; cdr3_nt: TGTGCCAGCAGTGAACGGCGAGCTAATGAAAAACTGTTTTTT; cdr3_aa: CASSERRANEKLFF
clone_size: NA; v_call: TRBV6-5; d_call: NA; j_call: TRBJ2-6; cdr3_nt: TGTGCCAGCAGTTATGGGCTGGCTGGGGCCAATGTCCTGACTTTC; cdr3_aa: CASSYGLAGANVLTF
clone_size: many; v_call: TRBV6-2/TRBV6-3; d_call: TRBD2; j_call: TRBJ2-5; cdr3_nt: TGTGCCAGCAGTTACGAAATAGCGGGAGGGCCGTTCGAGACCCAGTACTTC; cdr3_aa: CASSYEIAGGPFETQYF
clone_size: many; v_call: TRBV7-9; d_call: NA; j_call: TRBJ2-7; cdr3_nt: TGTGCCAGCAGCTTAGGGGTGAGGGAGCAGTACTTC; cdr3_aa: CASSLGVREQYF
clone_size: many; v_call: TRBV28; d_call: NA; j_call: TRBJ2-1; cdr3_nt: TGTGCCAGCAGCCGCGGACTAGAGCAGTTCTTC; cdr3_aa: CASSRGLEQFF
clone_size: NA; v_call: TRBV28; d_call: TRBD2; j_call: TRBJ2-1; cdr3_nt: TGTGCCAGCTTTACGACGGGAGGCTCCTACAATGAGCAGTTCTTC; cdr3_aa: CASFTTGGSYNEQFF
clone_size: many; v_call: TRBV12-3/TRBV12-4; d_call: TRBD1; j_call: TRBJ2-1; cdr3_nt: TGTGCCAGCAGTTTATCTAGGGGGCGGAACAATGAGCAGTTCTTC; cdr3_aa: CASSLSRGRNNEQFF
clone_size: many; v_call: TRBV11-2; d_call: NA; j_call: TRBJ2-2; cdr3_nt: TGTGCCAGCACCCCGAACAGGGGGGGGACCGGGGAGCTGTTTTTT; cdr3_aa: CASTPNRGGTGELFF
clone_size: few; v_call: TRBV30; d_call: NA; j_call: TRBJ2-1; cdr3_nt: TGTACCTGGAGTGTACCTGCTCTAGCAAGCGAGCAGTTCTTC; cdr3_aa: CTWSVPALASEQFF
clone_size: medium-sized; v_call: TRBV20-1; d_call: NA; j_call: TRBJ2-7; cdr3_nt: TGCAGTGCGGGGAGGGGGGAGGCCCCATCCTACGAGCAGTACTTC; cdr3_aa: CSAGRGEAPSYEQYF
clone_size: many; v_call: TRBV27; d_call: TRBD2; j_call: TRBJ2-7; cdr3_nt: TGTGCCAGCAGTCCCACACTAGCGGGGTCCTACGAGCAGTACTTC; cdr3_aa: CASSPTLAGSYEQYF
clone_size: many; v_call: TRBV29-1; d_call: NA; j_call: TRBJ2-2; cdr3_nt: TGCAGCGTTCTTTTTAGCTTCTCGAACACCGGGGAGCTGTTTTTT; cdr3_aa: CSVLFSFSNTGELFF
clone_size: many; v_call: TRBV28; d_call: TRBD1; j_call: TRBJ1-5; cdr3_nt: TGTGCCAGCAGTCCGTCGGGACAGGGGTATCAGCCCCAGCATTTT; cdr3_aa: CASSPSGQGYQPQHF
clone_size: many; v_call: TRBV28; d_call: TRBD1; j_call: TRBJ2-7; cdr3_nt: TGTGCCAGCAGACCCGGGACAGGGTACGAGCAGTACTTC; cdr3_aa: CASRPGTGYEQYF
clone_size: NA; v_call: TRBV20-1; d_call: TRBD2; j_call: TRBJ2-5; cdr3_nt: TGCAGTGCCGCCCAGGGAGCGGGAGGCCAAGAGACCCAGTACTTC; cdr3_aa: CSAAQGAGGQETQYF
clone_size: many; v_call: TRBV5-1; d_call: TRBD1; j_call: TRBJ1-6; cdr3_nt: TGCGCCAGCAGCCCGGGACAGCCGAATTCACCCCTCCACTTT; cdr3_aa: CASSPGQPNSPLHF
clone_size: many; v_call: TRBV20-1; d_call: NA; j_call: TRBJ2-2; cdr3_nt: TGCAGTGCACAACGTGGGGGACTGAACACCGGGGAGCTGTTTTTT; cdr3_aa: CSAQRGGLNTGELFF
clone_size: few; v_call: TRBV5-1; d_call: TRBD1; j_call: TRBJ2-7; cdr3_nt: TGCGCCAGCAGCCTGGGACAGGGGACCTCCTACGAGCAGTACTTC; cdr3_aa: CASSLGQGTSYEQYF
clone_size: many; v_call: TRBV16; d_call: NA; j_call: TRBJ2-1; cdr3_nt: TGTGCCAGCAGCCAGGCCCCCGAGGGGTACAATGAGCAGTTCTTC; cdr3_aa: CASSQAPEGYNEQFF
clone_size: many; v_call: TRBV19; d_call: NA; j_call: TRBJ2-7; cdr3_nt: TGTGCCAGTAGCGACCGGGACACAAGCTCCTACGAGCAGTACTTC; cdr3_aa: CASSDRDTSSYEQYF
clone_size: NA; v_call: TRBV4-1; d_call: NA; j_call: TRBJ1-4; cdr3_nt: TGCGCCAGCGGACGACAGGAACTTGGAGAAAAGCTGTTTTTT; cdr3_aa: CASGRQELGEKLFF